Listed below are T cell receptor beta chains from one sample, sequenced in a study of shared clonotypes between healthy human individuals. Profiling relied on immunoSEQ multiplex PCR, and the TCRdb table lists in-frame clones only, not all of them. The table records 1.5 million to 2.5 million clones, about 95% of them present only once. The sequenced sample was naive CD8+ T cells sorted from blood. The receptors were gathered from a man younger than 35 in good health. The CDR3 runs from the conserved cysteine through the conserved F or W.

TRBV19 | CASSITGYSNQPQHF
TRBV27 | CASRRQSLLYEQYF
TRBV9 | CASSVGVSTYNEQFF
TRBV4-3 | CASSRGQDPYEQYF
TRBV9 | CASSVGGGSAYEQYF
TRBV4-1 | CASSQESIYNEQFF
TRBV14 | CASSHGLAGVRPSYEQYF
TRBV15 | CATSREQGFNYGYTF
TRBV5-6 | CASSFGTGRSEAFF
TRBV5-4 | CASSLQSTYGYTF
TRBV4-3 | CASSQRLSQGTLNTEAFF
TRBV9 | CASSVAAAGNTEAFF
TRBV7-8 | CASSRGVETYEQYF
TRBV7-9 | CASSSPRVFTGSIYNEQFF
TRBV4-1 | CASSQGWDLARSDTQYF
TRBV7-9 | CASSSFLAGELFF
TRBV6-5 | CASSDTTYNEQFF
TRBV4-1 | CASSYGTGNYEQYF
TRBV27 | CASSSDGLSSYEQYF
TRBV29-1 | CSVEGNTEAFF
TRBV4-2 | CASSQDWLDTGELFF
TRBV15 | CATSQTSSAGELFF
TRBV7-2 | CASSLAEGSGALATQYF
TRBV28 | CASSRSGSGYEQYF
TRBV6-1 | CASSDRRRGNYGYTF
TRBV4-3 | CASSQEDARVHEQYF
TRBV7-9 | CASSPGGEGVQETQYF
TRBV14 | CASSQDTSRGGNTEAFF
TRBV28 | CASSGLEELTYEQYF
TRBV11-3 | CASSDTSGGAGGNHNEQFF
TRBV5-1 | CASSWEQGAVGETQYF
TRBV9 | CASSVDGDFYEQYF
TRBV6-5 | CASSPEGNQPQHF
TRBV30 | CASDRGNTEAFF
TRBV13 | CASSSGPYEQYF
TRBV5-1 | CASSLWENTGELFF
TRBV5-4 | CASSFGAGGDHEQFF
TRBV4-1 | CASSQSFGTGHTYEQYF
TRBV27 | CASSSLSYEQYF
TRBV4-1 | CASSQEPGIAGNTIYF
TRBV27 | CASNNPGAGELFF
TRBV19 | CASSIIGSYEQYF
TRBV5-1 | CASSLELLETQYF
TRBV19 | CASSPGDSALEKHF
TRBV10-1 | CASSVTGGEPLFEANYGYTF
TRBV5-4 | CASSLSGGLEGETQYF
TRBV4-3 | CASSEGAGLATDTQYF
TRBV28 | CASSQMGGAMNTEAFF